This entry concerns a single T cell receptor (beta chain). Per the original methods: By means of reference gene primer amplification, nucleated cell counts were estimated. Produced via immunoSEQ multiplex PCR; TCRdb's table is partial and in-frame only. The V and J calls and clone size were taken over from that table, and D and trimming were inferred from the DNA. The data contain under 300,000 clones, roughly 90% of them singletons. The sample originates from a study of blood T cell repertoires in COVID-19. Study-wide background: The cDNA or gDNA used as material had been derived from T cells, B-cell-depleted T cells, or PBMCs.

Sequencing was done on a sample of peripheral blood. The receptor was derived from a woman aged 55 to 70 with COVID-19, enrolled during active disease.

The DNA of the CDR3 is TGTGCCAGTAGTTCCTACAGGGGCCGCTCGAATGAAAAACTGTTTTTT. It yields the protein CASSSYRGRSNEKLFF. J is TRBJ1-4 and V is TRBV19; TRBD1 matches at 7 bases. The V segment lost 5 bases and the J segment 5 bases; nucleotides outside the gene matches: 11. Germline values: CDR1 LNHDA, CDR2 SQIVND (reference sequence). The CDR3 is 16 residues long.